Following are 30 T cell receptor beta chains from one sample sequenced in a study of cytomegalovirus exposure and HLA in healthy donors. The PCR employed 60 Vbeta primers together with 13 Jbeta primers. Libraries were prepared by immunoSEQ multiplex PCR; TCRdb keeps only in-frame clonotypes and omits some of them. The sample lists approximately 200,000 clones, 84% occurring once. The specimen sequenced was PBMCs. Receptor source: a boy between 5 and 17 years old in good health and CMV-seronegative.

The rearrangement uses TRBV2 and TRBJ2-2; 13 bases are shared with TRBD2. V lost 4 bases and J lost 2; bases outside the gene matches: 4. The germline V gene has CDR1 SNHLY and CDR2 FYNNEI. CDR3 length: 17 residues. The CDR3 nucleotides are TGTGCCAGCAGTGTGACTAGCGGGGGGAGAAACACCGGGGAGCTGTTTTTT. Its protein product is CASSVTSGGRNTGELFF. Full variable domain (remainder filled in from reference TRBV2 and TRBJ2-2): EPEVTQTPSHQVTQMGQEVILRCVPISNHLYFYWYRQILGQKVEFLVSFYNNEISEKSEIFDDQFSVERPDGSNFTLKIRSTKLEDSAMYFCASSVTSGGRNTGELFFGEGSRLTVL.

The CDR3 DNA reads as TGTGCTAGTGGTTTCTTTTCAGGGGGCTGGGGGAATGAGCAGTTCTTC. This translates into CASGFFSGGWGNEQFF. The chain employs TRBV12-5 and TRBJ2-1; 8 bases line up with TRBD1. The V and J ends lost 3 bases and 7 bases, in that order; junction bases with no gene match: 11. The CDR3 has 16 amino acids. Per germline, CDR1 LGHNT and CDR2 FRNRAP.

V usage is TRBV9 and J usage is TRBJ1-4; D not certain. The CDR3 runs 11 residues. In germline, CDR1 is SGDLS, CDR2 YYNGEE. The ends were cut back, 3 bases at V and 10 bases at J, with 7 bases in the middle. The DNA of the CDR3 is TGTGCCAGCAGCGGCCGGGGAAAACTGTTTTTT. Encoded protein: CASSGRGKLFF.

Notes on this clone: Other DNA sequences in this sample translate to the same CDR3. This sequence joins TRBV29-1 and TRBJ1-1, with 9 bases identical to TRBD1. Germline values: CDR1 SQVTM, CDR2 ANQGSEA. The V and J ends lost 4 bases and 4 bases, in that order; junction bases with no gene match: 4. The CDR3 is 13 amino acids. The CDR3 protein is CSVATGGGTEAFF. The CDR3 DNA reads TGCAGCGTTGCGACAGGGGGTGGCACTGAAGCTTTCTTT.

The rearrangement uses TRBV21-1 and TRBJ2-2; the DNA was not compared with TRBD1, the D call given in the table. TRBV21-1 has pseudogene status. CDR3 length: 17 residues. In nucleotides, the CDR3 is TGTGCCAGCAGCAAAGTCAGGACAGGAAAAGGCACCGGGGAGCTGTTTTTT. Protein product: CASSKVRTGKGTGELFF.

The chain has TRBV7-9 and TRBJ2-3; D gene ambiguous. Germline CDR1 is SEHNR and CDR2 is FQNEAQ (reference sequence). V lost 1 base and J lost 0, with 5 bases in between. The CDR3 contains 14 residues. The CDR3 region has the DNA TGTGCCAGCAGCTTAGAATCTAGCACAGATACGCAGTATTTT. Translating gives CASSLESSTDTQYF.

The chain combines TRBV6-4 with TRBJ1-4; D may be TRBD1 (5 bases). Trimming left V 3 bases short and J 7 bases short, with 15 bases between. The CDR3 runs to 15 residues. Germline V gives CDR1 MRHNA, CDR2 SNTAGT. CDR3 in amino acids: CASSEGAGRGEKLFF. The CDR3 DNA follows: TGTGCCAGCAGTGAAGGGGCAGGGAGGGGTGAAAAACTGTTTTTT.

This clone was picked up a small number of times. J is TRBJ1-1 and V is TRBV29-1; TRBD1 might be the D (5 bases). The V gene's germline CDR1 is SQVTM and CDR2 ANQGSEA. This CDR3 is built from 13 residues. V gave up 4 bases and J gave up 0 bases, with 9 bases separating them. The CDR3 loop reads CSVVRQMNTEAFF. The CDR3 region has the DNA TGCAGCGTTGTGAGACAGATGAACACTGAAGCTTTCTTT.

The rearrangement joins TRBV9 to TRBJ2-2; 11 bases agree with TRBD2. Germline lookup yields CDR1 SGDLS and CDR2 YYNGEE. CDR3 length: 16 residues. J lost 5 bases, V lost 4 bases, and 7 bases had no gene match. The CDR3 protein is CASSPNSGRGTGELFF. CDR3 bases: TGTGCCAGCAGCCCGAATAGCGGGAGGGGAACCGGGGAGCTGTTTTTT.

This chain joins TRBV5-6 and TRBJ2-5; 12 bases fit TRBD2. The DNA end lines up better with TRBJ2-7; the J call may be wrong. The germline V gene has CDR1 SGHDT and CDR2 YYEEEE. The CDR3 covers 14 residues. The CDR3: CASSSGLAGYEQYF. In DNA, the CDR3 is TGTGCCAGCAGCTCGGGACTAGCGGGCTACGAGCAGTACTTC.

The rearrangement uses TRBV29-1 and TRBJ2-7; D uncertain. Between the trimmed V and J ends, which lost 0 bases and 2 bases, there was a span of 14 bases. Germline assignment: CDR1 SQVTM and CDR2 ANQGSEA. This CDR3 contains 15 residues. The chain's CDR3 is CSVEDRQRPPYEQYF. CDR3 DNA sequence: TGCAGCGTTGAAGATCGCCAGCGTCCTCCCTACGAGCAGTACTTC.

The chain carries TRBV6-6 and TRBJ2-7; the match to TRBD2 covers 10 bases. The ends lost 5 bases at V and 4 bases at J; junction bases unmatched: 8. Germline lookup yields CDR1 MNHNY and CDR2 SVGAGI (reference sequence). This CDR3 region has 15 residues. CDR3 in amino acids: CASSDPSGREYEQYF. DNA of the CDR3: TGTGCCAGCAGTGACCCTAGCGGGAGAGAGTACGAGCAGTACTTC.

J is TRBJ1-3 and V is TRBV9, with 7 bases fitting TRBD1. The CDR3 extends over 17 amino acids. Germline V gene sequence: CDR1 SGDLS, CDR2 YYNGEE. Trimming at V came to 3 bases and at J to 1 base, leaving 10 bases not matched to a gene. The CDR3 DNA reads TGTGCCAGCAGCGCACTACAGGGGACTTCTTCTGGAAACACCATATATTTT. It encodes CASSALQGTSSGNTIYF.

The chain is built from TRBV30 and TRBJ2-1, with TRBD2 matching 10 bases. Per the germline V gene, CDR1 is GTSNPN and CDR2 is SVGIG (reference sequence). The CDR3 totals 12 residues. V lost 4 bases, J lost 6 bases, and 0 bases stayed unmatched. The CDR3 DNA follows: TGTGCCTGGACTAGCGGGGGCAATGAGCAGTTCTTC. Amino acid sequence: CAWTSGGNEQFF. Using reference TRBV30 and TRBJ2-1 for the parts outside the CDR3, the full variable domain is SQTIHQWPATLVQPVGSPLSLECTVEGTSNPNLYWYRQAAGRGLQLLFYSVGIGQISSEVPQNLSASRPQDRQFILSSKKLLLSDSGFYLCAWTSGGNEQFFGPGTRLTVL.

V usage is TRBV6-6 and J usage is TRBJ1-4; D gene ambiguous. CDR3 length equals 13 residues. The V end lost 4 bases, the J end lost 8 bases, and 11 bases lay between the germline ends. The germline V gene encodes CDR1 MNHNY and CDR2 SVGAGI (reference sequence). The CDR3 sequence: CASSLVKREKLFF. The CDR3 DNA reads TGTGCCAGCAGTTTGGTCAAACGGGAAAAACTGTTTTTT.

This clone occurred a few times. The DNA of the CDR3 is TGTGCCAGCAGAACAGGGGATTGGAAACTGTTTTTT. As protein: CASRTGDWKLFF. This chain joins TRBV6-5 and TRBJ1-4, with 7 bases fitting TRBD1. In germline, CDR1 is MNHEY, CDR2 SVGAGI. With V trimmed by 6 bases and J by 11 bases, 6 bases remained unmatched. CDR3 length: 12 residues.

The genes are TRBV29-1 and TRBJ2-5, with D perhaps matching TRBD1 (5 bases). V lost 5 bases to trimming and J lost 5 bases, with 9 bases between them. This CDR3 contains 11 residues. Germline V gene sequence: CDR1 SQVTM, CDR2 ANQGSEA. CDR3 region: CSVRQRETQYF. CDR3 bases: TGCAGCGTTCGACAGAGGGAGACCCAGTACTTC.

The CDR3 DNA reads as TGTGCCAGCAGCCCGGGGACTAGCGGGACGGGAGAGCAGTACTTC. Its translation: CASSPGTSGTGEQYF. The rearrangement joins TRBV7-3 to TRBJ2-7; 13 positions match TRBD2. V was pared by 5 bases and J by 7 bases, with 8 bases of the junction left unmatched. Per the germline V gene, CDR1 is SGHTA and CDR2 is FQGTGA. This CDR3 comprises 15 residues.

The CDR3 region has the DNA TGTGCCAGCAGCTTCGCGTTTAACTATGGCTACACCTTC. Translating gives CASSFAFNYGYTF. This chain connects TRBV7-3 to TRBJ1-2; no clear D. Trimming cost V 3 bases and J 1 base, with 6 bases left between them. CDR1 is SGHTA, CDR2 FQGTGA, per germline. The CDR3 is 13 amino acids.

In DNA, the CDR3 is TGTGCCTGGAGTCAACACACTCGGACTATAGAAGCTTTCTTT. Residues: CAWSQHTRTIEAFF. The chain combines TRBV30 with TRBJ1-1; D gene ambiguous. The CDR3 length is 14 residues. CDR1 and CDR2 (germline): GTSNPN, SVGIG (reference sequence). V gave up 2 bases and J gave up 8 bases, with 18 bases separating them. Full variable domain (rest looked up from reference TRBV30 and TRBJ1-1): SQTIHQWPATLVQPVGSPLSLECTVEGTSNPNLYWYRQAAGRGLQLLFYSVGIGQISSEVPQNLSASRPQDRQFILSSKKLLLSDSGFYLCAWSQHTRTIEAFFGQGTRLTVV.

The DNA of the CDR3 is TGTGCCAGCAGCTTAAGGGGGAACGGGGAGCTGTTTTTT. Protein sequence: CASSLRGNGELFF. The chain couples TRBV7-9 to TRBJ2-2; perhaps TRBD1 as D (6 bases). Trimming removed 2 bases from V and 7 bases from J, with 8 bases in between. Germline V gene data show CDR1 as SEHNR and CDR2 as FQNEAQ (reference sequence). The CDR3 is 13 amino acids.

The V gene is TRBV27, the J gene TRBJ1-1, with 7 bases identical to TRBD1. Germline loops: CDR1 MNHEY, CDR2 SMNVEV (reference sequence). CDR3 size: 14 residues. The V segment lost 5 bases and the J segment 5 bases; nucleotides outside the gene matches: 8. Written as DNA, the CDR3 is TGTGCCAGCAGTCAGGGGGGCGGGTGGACTGAAGCTTTCTTT. This encodes CASSQGGGWTEAFF.

The chain links TRBV7-2 to TRBJ2-5, with 8 bases that match TRBD2. This CDR3 contains 16 residues. Germline V lookup: CDR1 SGHTA, CDR2 FQGNSA. V was clipped by 0 bases and J by 1 base; unmatched bases: 4. CDR3: CASSLASGALQETQYF. CDR3 coding DNA: TGTGCCAGCAGCTTAGCTAGCGGGGCGCTCCAAGAGACCCAGTACTTC.

The CDR3 DNA is TGTGCCAGCAGCATACAGGGGGCTAGGTACGAGCAGTACTTC. It specifies CASSIQGARYEQYF. The J gene is TRBJ2-7, the V gene TRBV11-2, with 9 nucleotides matching TRBD1. Germline V gene lookup returns CDR1 SGHAT and CDR2 FQNNGV. V lost 5 bases and J lost 4; bases outside the gene matches: 6. This CDR3 is 14 amino acids long. Looking up the rest from reference TRBV11-2 and TRBJ2-7 gives the full variable domain: EAGVAQSPRYKIIEKRQSVAFWCNPISGHATLYWYQQILGQGPKLLIQFQNNGVVDDSQLPKDRFSAERLKGVDSTLKIQPAKLEDSAVYLCASSIQGARYEQYFGPGTRLTVT.

V usage is TRBV10-3 and J usage is TRBJ1-1; tentative D call: TRBD1 (6 bases). The CDR3 spans 15 residues. The germline V and J ends were trimmed by 3 bases and 5 bases, with 16 bases remaining between them. The germline CDR1 and CDR2 sequences are ENHRY and SYGVKD. The DNA of the CDR3 is TGTGCCATCAGTGAATCATGGGGGCAGGTTACTGAAGCTTTCTTT. Translated: CAISESWGQVTEAFF.

The chain carries TRBV11-3 and TRBJ2-5; D is unclear. The CDR3 loop spans 15 amino acids. V shed 4 bases and J shed 4 bases, with 16 bases lying between them. Germline V gene sequence: CDR1 SGHNT, CDR2 YENEEA. Here the CDR3 reads CASSCPRLSGETQYF. The CDR3 nucleotides are TGTGCCAGCAGCTGTCCGAGATTAAGTGGAGAGACCCAGTACTTC.

Points on this clone: Other DNA variants within this sample encode the same CDR3. This rearrangement joins TRBV10-3 to TRBJ2-1; perhaps TRBD2 as D (6 bases). The CDR3 runs 15 residues. V was pared by 0 bases and J by 1 base, with 7 bases between. Germline CDR1 is ENHRY and CDR2 is SYGVKD. The CDR3 spells CAISESGGSYNEQFF. The CDR3, as DNA: TGTGCCATCAGTGAGTCGGGGGGTTCCTACAATGAGCAGTTCTTC.

This clone was counted a single time. The chain has TRBV28 and TRBJ1-2; a possible D gene is TRBD1 (5 bases). The CDR3 runs 13 residues. The V gene lost 8 bases and the J gene lost 4 bases, with 14 bases spanning the gap. Per germline, CDR1 MDHEN and CDR2 SYDVKM. The CDR3 here is CASLLGPPYGYTF. The CDR3 DNA is TGTGCCAGCTTACTGGGGCCCCCCTATGGCTACACCTTC.

This clone has only one observation. The CDR3 nucleotides read TGCGCCAGCAGCCCCGGGGTAAACTATGGCTACACCTTC. Translating gives CASSPGVNYGYTF. The rearrangement links TRBV5-1 to TRBJ1-2; no reliable D call. CDR3 size: 13 residues. V shed 4 bases and J shed 2 bases, with 9 bases lying between them. The germline CDR1 and CDR2 sequences are SGHRS and YFSETQ.

The gene calls are TRBV9 and TRBJ2-2, with 8 bases identical to TRBD2. The CDR3 runs 16 residues. Per the germline V gene, CDR1 is SGDLS and CDR2 is YYNGEE. V was clipped by 3 bases and J by 1 base; unmatched bases: 5. This chain's CDR3 is CASSAVSGRNTGELFF. CDR3 nucleotide sequence: TGTGCCAGCAGCGCGGTCAGCGGGAGGAACACCGGGGAGCTGTTTTTT.